Listed here are 10 T cell receptor beta chains from one sample, sequenced in a study of blood T cell repertoires in COVID-19. The method was immunoSEQ multiplex PCR; TCRdb's version includes in-frame clones alone and lacks a portion of them. The sample records under 350,000 clones, roughly 85% being singletons. Sequencing was performed on PBMCs or T cells enriched from blood (not recorded which). These receptors all stem from a woman between 40 and 55 years old with acute COVID-19.

The J gene is TRBJ2-3, the V gene TRBV9; perhaps TRBD2 as D (7 bases). The CDR3 extends over 14 amino acids. V shed 4 bases and J shed 4 bases, with 13 bases lying between them. CDR1 is SGDLS, CDR2 YYNGEE, per germline. DNA for the CDR3: TGTGCCAGCAGCAAAGGGGGGGTTGCAGATACGCAGTATTTT. As protein: CASSKGGVADTQYF.

The rearrangement joins TRBV5-1 to TRBJ1-4; 7 bases align to TRBD1. Germline CDR1 reads SGHRS; CDR2 reads YFSETQ. The V and J ends lost 2 bases and 5 bases, in that order; junction bases with no gene match: 6. CDR3 length: 15 residues. The CDR3 protein is CASSLSGTVNEKLFF. The DNA for the CDR3 is TGCGCCAGCAGCTTATCCGGGACAGTAAATGAAAAACTGTTTTTT. Full variable domain (outside the CDR3, taken from reference TRBV5-1 and TRBJ1-4): KAGVTQTPRYLIKTRGQQVTLSCSPISGHRSVSWYQQTPGQGLQFLFEYFSETQRNKGNFPGRFSGRQFSNSRSEMNVSTLELGDSALYLCASSLSGTVNEKLFFGSGTQLSVL.

V is TRBV10-3 and J is TRBJ1-2; 10 positions agree with TRBD1. CDR1 and CDR2 from the germline V gene are ENHRY and SYGVKD. CDR3 length: 17 amino acids. V trimming: 6 bases; J trimming: 0 bases; junction bases outside the gene matches: 10. In DNA form, the CDR3 reads TGTGCCATCAGCTCAAGGACAGGGGGAGATCCTAACTATGGCTACACCTTC. Residues: CAISSRTGGDPNYGYTF.

The rearrangement links TRBV6-5 to TRBJ2-7; D ambiguous. Germline-derived CDR1 and CDR2 are MNHEY and SVGAGI. The V end was cut by 2 bases, the J end by 2 bases, with 10 bases between. The CDR3 spans 14 residues. The CDR3 here is CASSYSGSTYEQYF. The CDR3 DNA sequence: TGTGCCAGCAGTTACAGTGGCAGTACCTACGAGCAGTACTTC.

The gene calls are TRBV19 and TRBJ2-3; the match to TRBD2 covers 10 bases. V gave up 2 bases and J gave up 0 bases; unmatched junction bases: 5. The CDR3 consists of 17 residues. CDR1 is LNHDA, CDR2 SQIVND, per germline (reference sequence). This chain's CDR3 is CASSIIRTSGSTDTQYF. The CDR3, as DNA: TGTGCCAGTAGTATAATCCGGACTAGCGGTAGCACAGATACGCAGTATTTT.

This clone was counted between two and nine times. The V gene is TRBV5-1, the J gene TRBJ2-5, with D perhaps TRBD2 (6 bases). V gave up 6 bases and J gave up 1 base, with 13 bases separating them. CDR3 length equals 14 residues. Germline lookup yields CDR1 SGHRS and CDR2 YFSETQ. CDR3 in amino acids: CASKSVGGQETQYF. The DNA of the CDR3 is TGCGCCAGCAAATCCGTGGGGGGCCAAGAGACCCAGTACTTC. Full variable domain (missing parts from reference TRBV5-1 and TRBJ2-5): KAGVTQTPRYLIKTRGQQVTLSCSPISGHRSVSWYQQTPGQGLQFLFEYFSETQRNKGNFPGRFSGRQFSNSRSEMNVSTLELGDSALYLCASKSVGGQETQYFGPGTRLLVL.

The chain uses TRBV27 and TRBJ1-1; the D gene is possibly TRBD1 (6 bases). V shed 5 bases and J shed 5 bases, with 18 bases lying between them. CDR3 length: 15 amino acids. Germline CDR1 is MNHEY and CDR2 is SMNVEV (reference sequence). The CDR3 DNA sequence: TGTGCCAGCAGTGCCTTGGGGCAGGGGAAGACTGAAGCTTTCTTT. Its protein is CASSALGQGKTEAFF.

The chain uses TRBV28 and TRBJ2-7, with D maybe TRBD1 (6 bases). The CDR3 is 14 residues long. Germline V gene data show CDR1 as MDHEN and CDR2 as SYDVKM. The V gene lost 6 bases and the J gene lost 3 bases, with 15 bases spanning the gap. This chain's CDR3 is CASRPPARGYEQYF. The CDR3 nucleotides read TGTGCCAGCAGGCCCCCTGCCAGGGGCTACGAGCAGTACTTC.

The V call is TRBV7-2, the J call TRBJ2-7; a possible D gene is TRBD2 (5 bases). Trimming shortened V by 5 bases and J by 2 bases, and 13 bases separated the two germline ends. The germline V gene has CDR1 SGHTA and CDR2 FQGNSA. The CDR3 sequence is 14 residues long. CDR3 amino acids: CASSRRTGTYEQYF. Written as DNA, the CDR3 is TGTGCCAGCAGCCGGCGGACGGGAACCTACGAGCAGTACTTC.

The V gene is TRBV5-6, the J gene TRBJ2-7; 10 bases are a match to TRBD1. V shed 3 bases and J 3 bases; nucleotides not matched to a gene: 6. The CDR3 sequence is 15 residues long. Germline lookup yields CDR1 SGHDT and CDR2 YYEEEE. The CDR3 reads CASSSPTGGLYEQYF. CDR3 bases: TGTGCCAGCAGCTCGCCGACAGGGGGCCTCTACGAGCAGTACTTC.